This T cell receptor (beta chain) was retrieved from a study of T cell changes during pregnancy in multiple sclerosis. Some clones are missing from TCRdb's copy, which holds only in-frame ones; the method was immunoSEQ multiplex PCR. The sample contains about 40,000 clones, about 93% of which appear only once. CDR3 length: 15 residues. Trimming shortened V by 5 bases and J by 4 bases, and 15 bases separated the two germline ends. Germline loops: CDR1 MNHEY, CDR2 SMNVEV (reference sequence). Sample: CD4+ T cells from peripheral blood mononuclear cells, taken in the third trimester of pregnancy. This sequence joins TRBV27 and TRBJ1-5; D perhaps matches TRBD1 (6 bases). This receptor was taken from a female donor with multiple sclerosis, enrolled in a pregnancy study. The CDR3 is CASSQQQGPNQPQHF. The DNA for the CDR3 is TGTGCCAGCAGTCAACAACAGGGACCTAATCAGCCCCAGCATTTT.